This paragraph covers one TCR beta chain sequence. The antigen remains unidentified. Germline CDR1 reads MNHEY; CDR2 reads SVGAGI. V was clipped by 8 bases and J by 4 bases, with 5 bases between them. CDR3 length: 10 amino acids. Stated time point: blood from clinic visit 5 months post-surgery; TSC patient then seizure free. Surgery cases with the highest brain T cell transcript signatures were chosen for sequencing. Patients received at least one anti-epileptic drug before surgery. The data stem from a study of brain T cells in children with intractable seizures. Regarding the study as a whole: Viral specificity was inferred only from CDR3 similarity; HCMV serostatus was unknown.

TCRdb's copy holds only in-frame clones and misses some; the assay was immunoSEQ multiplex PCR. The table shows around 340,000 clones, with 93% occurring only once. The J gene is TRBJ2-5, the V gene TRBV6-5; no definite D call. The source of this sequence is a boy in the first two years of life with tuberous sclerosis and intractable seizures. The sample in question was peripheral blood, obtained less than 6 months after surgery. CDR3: CASGRETQYF. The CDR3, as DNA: TGTGCCAGCGGGCGAGAGACCCAGTACTTC.